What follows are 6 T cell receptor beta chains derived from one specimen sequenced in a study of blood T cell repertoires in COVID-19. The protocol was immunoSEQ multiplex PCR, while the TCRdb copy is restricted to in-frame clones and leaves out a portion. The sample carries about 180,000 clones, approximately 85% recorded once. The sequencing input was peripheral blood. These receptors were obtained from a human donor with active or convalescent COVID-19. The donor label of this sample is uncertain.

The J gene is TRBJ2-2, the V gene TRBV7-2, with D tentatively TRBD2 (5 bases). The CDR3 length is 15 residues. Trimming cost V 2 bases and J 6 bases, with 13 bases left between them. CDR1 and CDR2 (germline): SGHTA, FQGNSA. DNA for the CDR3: TGTGCCAGCAGCTTAATATCCGGGAAAGCCGGGGAGCTGTTTTTT. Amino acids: CASSLISGKAGELFF.

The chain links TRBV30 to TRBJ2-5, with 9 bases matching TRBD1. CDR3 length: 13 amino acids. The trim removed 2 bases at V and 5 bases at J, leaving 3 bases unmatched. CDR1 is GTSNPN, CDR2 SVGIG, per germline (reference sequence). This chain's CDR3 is CAWSTGGAETQYF. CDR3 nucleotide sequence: TGTGCCTGGAGTACAGGGGGCGCCGAGACCCAGTACTTC. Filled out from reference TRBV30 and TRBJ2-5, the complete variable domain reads SQTIHQWPATLVQPVGSPLSLECTVEGTSNPNLYWYRQAAGRGLQLLFYSVGIGQISSEVPQNLSASRPQDRQFILSSKKLLLSDSGFYLCAWSTGGAETQYFGPGTRLLVL.

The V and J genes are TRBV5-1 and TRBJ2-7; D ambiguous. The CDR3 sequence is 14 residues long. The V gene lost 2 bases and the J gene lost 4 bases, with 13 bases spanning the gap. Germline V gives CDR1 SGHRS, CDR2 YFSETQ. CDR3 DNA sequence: TGCGCCAGCAGCTTCTTTTCCGGAGCATACGAGCAGTACTTC. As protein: CASSFFSGAYEQYF.

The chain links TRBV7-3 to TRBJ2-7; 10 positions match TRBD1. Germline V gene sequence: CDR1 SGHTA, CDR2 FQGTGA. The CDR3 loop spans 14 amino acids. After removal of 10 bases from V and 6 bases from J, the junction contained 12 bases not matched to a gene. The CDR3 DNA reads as TGTGCCACTGCAAGCGGGACAGGGGCTGGCGAGCAGTACTTC. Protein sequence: CATASGTGAGEQYF.

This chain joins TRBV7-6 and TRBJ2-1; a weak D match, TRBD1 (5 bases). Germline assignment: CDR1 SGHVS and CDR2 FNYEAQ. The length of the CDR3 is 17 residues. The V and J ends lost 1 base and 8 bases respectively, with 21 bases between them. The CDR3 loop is CASSLGWGTSLGDEQFF. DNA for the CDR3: TGTGCCAGCAGCTTAGGGTGGGGCACCTCCCTAGGAGATGAGCAGTTCTTC.

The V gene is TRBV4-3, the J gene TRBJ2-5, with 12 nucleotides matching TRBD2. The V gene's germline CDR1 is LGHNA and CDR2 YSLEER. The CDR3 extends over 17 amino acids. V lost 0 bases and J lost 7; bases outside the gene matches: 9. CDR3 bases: TGCGCCAGCAGCCAAGATCTCTCTAGCGGGGGGGCGGGGACCCAGTACTTC. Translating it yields CASSQDLSSGGAGTQYF.